The sequence of this T cell receptor beta chain was determined in a study of circulating and synovial CD4+ cells in juvenile arthritis. The table came from immunoSEQ multiplex PCR; TCRdb's copy has only in-frame clones and leaves some out. Of about 14,000 clones in the sample, over 80% were seen once. Samples derive from patients with active juvenile idiopathic arthritis. V lost 0 bases to trimming and J lost 6 bases, with 4 bases between them. The CDR3 totals 12 residues. Germline V gene lookup returns CDR1 MNHNY and CDR2 SVGAGI (reference sequence). The TCR comes from a human patient with juvenile idiopathic arthritis. Some clones in this sample may be carry-over from other donors' samples. Sequencing was carried out using CD4+ T cells from synovial fluid. The rearrangement joins TRBV6-6 to TRBJ2-3, with unresolved D. The DNA of the CDR3 is TGTGCCAGCAGTTACTCGCGCGATACGCAGTATTTT. It codes for CASSYSRDTQYF.